This TCR beta chain is from a study of blood T cell repertoires in COVID-19. Looking at the study overall: T cells, B-cell-depleted T cells, or PBMCs provided the cDNA or gDNA that served as material.

The authors' processing: Amplification with reference gene primers provided the estimates of nucleated cell counts. TCRdb's copy holds only in-frame clones and misses some; the assay was immunoSEQ multiplex PCR. The V and J calls and the clone size are those of that table, but D and trimming were determined from the DNA. The sample records approximately 200,000 clones, around nine tenths being singletons. Sequencing was done on a sample of peripheral blood. The receptor's source is a man aged 55-75 years who had recovered from COVID-19.

In DNA, the CDR3 is TGTGCCAGTAACAGGGATATAGAAGGCTACACCTTC. Amino acids: CASNRDIEGYTF. This chain links TRBV19 with TRBJ1-2; D is perhaps TRBD1 (6 bases). Germline V gene data show CDR1 as LNHDA and CDR2 as SQIVND (reference sequence). The CDR3 contains 12 residues. Trimming left V 7 bases short and J 8 bases short, with 14 bases between.